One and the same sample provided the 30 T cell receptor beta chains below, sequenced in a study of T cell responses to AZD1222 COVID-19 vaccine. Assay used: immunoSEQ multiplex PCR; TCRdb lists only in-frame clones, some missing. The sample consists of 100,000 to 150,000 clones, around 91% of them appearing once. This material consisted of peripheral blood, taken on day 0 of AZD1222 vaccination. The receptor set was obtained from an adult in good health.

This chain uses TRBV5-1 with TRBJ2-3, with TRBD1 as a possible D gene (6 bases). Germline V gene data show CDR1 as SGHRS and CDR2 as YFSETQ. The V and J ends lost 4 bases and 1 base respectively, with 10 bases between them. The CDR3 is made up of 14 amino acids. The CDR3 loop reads CASSLGHRTDTQYF. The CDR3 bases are TGCGCCAGCAGCCTGGGACACCGCACAGATACGCAGTATTTT. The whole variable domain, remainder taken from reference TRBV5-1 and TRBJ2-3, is KAGVTQTPRYLIKTRGQQVTLSCSPISGHRSVSWYQQTPGQGLQFLFEYFSETQRNKGNFPGRFSGRQFSNSRSEMNVSTLELGDSALYLCASSLGHRTDTQYFGPGTRLTVL.

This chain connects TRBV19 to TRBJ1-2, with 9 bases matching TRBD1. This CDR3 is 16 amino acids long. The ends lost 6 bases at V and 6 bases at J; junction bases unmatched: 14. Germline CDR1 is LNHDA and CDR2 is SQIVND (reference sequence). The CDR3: CASSPSRDRVVDGYTF. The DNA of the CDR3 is TGTGCCAGTAGCCCAAGTAGGGACAGGGTCGTTGATGGCTACACCTTC.

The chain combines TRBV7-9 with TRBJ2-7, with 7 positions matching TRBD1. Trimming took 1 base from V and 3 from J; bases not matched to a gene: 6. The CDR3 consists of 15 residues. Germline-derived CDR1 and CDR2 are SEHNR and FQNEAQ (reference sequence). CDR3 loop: CASSLEPQGIYEQYF. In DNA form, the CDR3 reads TGTGCCAGCAGCTTAGAACCACAGGGGATCTACGAGCAGTACTTC.

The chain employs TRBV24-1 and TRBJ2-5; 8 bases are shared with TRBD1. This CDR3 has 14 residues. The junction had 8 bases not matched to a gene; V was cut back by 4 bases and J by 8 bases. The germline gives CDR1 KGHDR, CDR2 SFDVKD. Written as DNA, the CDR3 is TGTGCCACCAGTGACCTAAGACAGGGGAGAACCCAGTACTTC. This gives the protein CATSDLRQGRTQYF.

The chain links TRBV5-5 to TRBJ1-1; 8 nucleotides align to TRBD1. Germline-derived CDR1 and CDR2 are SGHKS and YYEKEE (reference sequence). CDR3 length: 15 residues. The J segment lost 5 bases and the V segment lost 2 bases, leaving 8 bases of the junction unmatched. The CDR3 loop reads CASSFQGAMSTEAFF. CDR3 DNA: TGTGCCAGCAGCTTTCAGGGGGCGATGAGTACTGAAGCTTTCTTT.

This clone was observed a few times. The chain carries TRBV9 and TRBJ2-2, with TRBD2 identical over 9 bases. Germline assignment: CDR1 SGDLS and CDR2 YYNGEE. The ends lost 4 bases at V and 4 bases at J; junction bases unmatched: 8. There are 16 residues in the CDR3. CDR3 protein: CASSSLAGEFTGELFF. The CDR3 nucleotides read TGTGCCAGCAGCTCTTTAGCGGGAGAGTTCACCGGGGAGCTGTTTTTT.

CDR3 DNA sequence: TGTGCCAGCGCCCGAACTAGCGGGGGGAGGTACGAGCAGTACTTC. Protein: CASARTSGGRYEQYF. This chain uses TRBV6-5 with TRBJ2-7; TRBD2 aligns across 12 bases. The CDR3 is made up of 15 amino acids. Losses at the gene ends were 8 bases for V and 4 bases for J; bases not matched to a gene: 9. The V gene's germline CDR1 is MNHEY and CDR2 SVGAGI.

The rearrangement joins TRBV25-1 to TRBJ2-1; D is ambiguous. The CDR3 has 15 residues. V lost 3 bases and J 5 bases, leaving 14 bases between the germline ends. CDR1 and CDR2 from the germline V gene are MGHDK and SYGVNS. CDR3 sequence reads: CASSESRSSHNEQFF. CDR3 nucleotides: TGTGCCAGCAGTGAGAGCCGCTCAAGTCACAATGAGCAGTTCTTC.

CDR3 region: CAWSNMPSAFF. The CDR3, as DNA: TGTGCCTGGAGTAATATGCCTTCAGCTTTCTTT. The chain carries TRBV30 and TRBJ1-1; D remains unclear. V dropped 2 bases and J dropped 10 bases, with 11 bases sitting between them. The V gene's germline CDR1 is GTSNPN and CDR2 SVGIG (reference sequence). CDR3 size: 11 residues.

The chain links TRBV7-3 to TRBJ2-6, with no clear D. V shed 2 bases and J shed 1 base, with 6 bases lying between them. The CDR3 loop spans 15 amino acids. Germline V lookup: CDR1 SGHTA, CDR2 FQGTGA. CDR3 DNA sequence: TGTGCCAGCAGCTTATTAGCTTCTGGGGCCAACGTCCTGACTTTC. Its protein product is CASSLLASGANVLTF.

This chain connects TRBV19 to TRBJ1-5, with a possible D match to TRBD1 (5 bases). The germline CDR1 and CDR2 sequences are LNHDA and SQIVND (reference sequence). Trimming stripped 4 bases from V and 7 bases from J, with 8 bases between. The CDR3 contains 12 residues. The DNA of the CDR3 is TGTGCCAGTAGTAGCAGGGCGCAGCCCCAGCATTTT. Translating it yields CASSSRAQPQHF. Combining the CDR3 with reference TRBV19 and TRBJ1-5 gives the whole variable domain DGGITQSPKYLFRKEGQNVTLSCEQNLNHDAMYWYRQDPGQGLRLIYYSQIVNDFQKGDIAEGYSVSREKKESFPLTVTSAQKNPTAFYLCASSSRAQPQHFGDGTRLSIL.

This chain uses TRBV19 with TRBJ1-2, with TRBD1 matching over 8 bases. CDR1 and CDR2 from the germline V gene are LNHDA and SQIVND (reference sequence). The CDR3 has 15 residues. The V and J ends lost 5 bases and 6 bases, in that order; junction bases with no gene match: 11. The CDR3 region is CASSGDRGRVNGYTF. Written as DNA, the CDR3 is TGTGCCAGTAGTGGAGACAGGGGAAGAGTGAATGGCTACACCTTC.

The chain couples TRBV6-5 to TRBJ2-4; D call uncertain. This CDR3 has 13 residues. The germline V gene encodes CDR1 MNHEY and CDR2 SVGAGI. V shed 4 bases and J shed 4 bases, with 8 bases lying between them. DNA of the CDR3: TGTGCCAGCAGTTCCGTCACGAAAAACATTCAGTACTTC. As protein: CASSSVTKNIQYF.

The DNA for the CDR3 is TGCAGCGTTGTGGGGGCTGTTGGCAAAAACATTCAGTACTTC. Amino acids: CSVVGAVGKNIQYF. The chain couples TRBV29-1 to TRBJ2-4; tentative D call: TRBD1 (6 bases). V lost 4 bases to trimming and J lost 3 bases, with 13 bases between them. This CDR3 spans 14 amino acids. Germline assignment: CDR1 SQVTM and CDR2 ANQGSEA.

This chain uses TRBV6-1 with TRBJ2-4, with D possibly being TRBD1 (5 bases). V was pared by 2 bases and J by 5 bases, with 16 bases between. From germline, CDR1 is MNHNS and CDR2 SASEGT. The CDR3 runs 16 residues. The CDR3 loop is CASSEPTRARENIQYF. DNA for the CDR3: TGTGCCAGCAGTGAACCTACACGAGCCAGGGAAAACATTCAGTACTTC.

CDR3 DNA: TGTGCCAGCAGTTTCCCAGGCACCTACGAGCAGTACTTC. Translation gives CASSFPGTYEQYF. J is TRBJ2-7 and V is TRBV28; D ambiguous. This CDR3 contains 13 residues. V dropped 3 bases and J dropped 2 bases, with 8 bases sitting between them. CDR1 is MDHEN and CDR2 is SYDVKM in the germline V gene.

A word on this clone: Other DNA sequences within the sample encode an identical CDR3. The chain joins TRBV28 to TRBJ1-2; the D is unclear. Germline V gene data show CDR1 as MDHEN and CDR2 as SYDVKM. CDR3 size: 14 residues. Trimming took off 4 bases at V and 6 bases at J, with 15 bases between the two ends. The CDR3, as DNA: TGTGCCAGCAGTTCTCCCCCCGGTGCTCATGGCTACACCTTC. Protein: CASSSPPGAHGYTF.

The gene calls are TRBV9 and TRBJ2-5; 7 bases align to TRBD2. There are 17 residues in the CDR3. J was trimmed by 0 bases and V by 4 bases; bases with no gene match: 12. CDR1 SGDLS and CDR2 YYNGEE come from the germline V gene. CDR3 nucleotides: TGTGCCAGCAGCACCCACTTCCAGCGGGGTTACCAAGAGACCCAGTACTTC. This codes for CASSTHFQRGYQETQYF.

The DNA of the CDR3 is TGTGCCAGTCTACAGGGGAACTATGGCTACACCTTC. It is translated as CASLQGNYGYTF. The V gene is TRBV28, the J gene TRBJ1-2; TRBD1 matches at 7 bases. J lost 2 bases, V lost 9 bases, and 3 bases had no gene match. The length of the CDR3 is 12 residues. Germline V gene data show CDR1 as MDHEN and CDR2 as SYDVKM.

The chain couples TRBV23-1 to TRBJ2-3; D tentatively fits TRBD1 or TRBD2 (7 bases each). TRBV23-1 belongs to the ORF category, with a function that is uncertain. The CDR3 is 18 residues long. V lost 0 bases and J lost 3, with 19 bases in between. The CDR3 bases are TGCGCCAGCAGTCAATCGCGGAAGGGGGCGCGGGGGACAGATACGCAGTATTTT. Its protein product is CASSQSRKGARGTDTQYF.

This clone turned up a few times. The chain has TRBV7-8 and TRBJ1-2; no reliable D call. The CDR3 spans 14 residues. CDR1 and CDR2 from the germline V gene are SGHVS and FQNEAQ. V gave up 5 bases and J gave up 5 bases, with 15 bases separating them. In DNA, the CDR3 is TGTGCCAGCAGCCCCCGGCCGGAAAAATATGGCTACACCTTC. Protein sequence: CASSPRPEKYGYTF.

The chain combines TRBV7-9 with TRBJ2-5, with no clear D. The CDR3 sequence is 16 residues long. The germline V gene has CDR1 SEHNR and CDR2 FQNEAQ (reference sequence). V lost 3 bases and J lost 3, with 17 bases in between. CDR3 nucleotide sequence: TGTGCCAGCAGCTTCCGTTTGGATCGCCCGGAAGAGACCCAGTACTTC. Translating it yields CASSFRLDRPEETQYF.

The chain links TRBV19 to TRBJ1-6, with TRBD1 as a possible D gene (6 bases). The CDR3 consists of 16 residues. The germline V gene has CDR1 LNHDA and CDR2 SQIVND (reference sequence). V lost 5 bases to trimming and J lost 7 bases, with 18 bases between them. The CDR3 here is CASSLFAGGRNSPLHF. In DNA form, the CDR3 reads TGTGCCAGTAGTTTGTTCGCCGGGGGCCGGAATTCACCCCTCCACTTT. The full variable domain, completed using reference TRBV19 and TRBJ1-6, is DGGITQSPKYLFRKEGQNVTLSCEQNLNHDAMYWYRQDPGQGLRLIYYSQIVNDFQKGDIAEGYSVSREKKESFPLTVTSAQKNPTAFYLCASSLFAGGRNSPLHFGNGTRLTVT.

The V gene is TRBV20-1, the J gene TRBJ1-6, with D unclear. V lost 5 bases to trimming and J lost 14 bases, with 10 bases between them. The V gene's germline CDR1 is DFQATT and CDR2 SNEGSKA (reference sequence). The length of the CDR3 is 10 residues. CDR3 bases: TGCAGTGCTCTTTATGAGTCCCTCCACTTT. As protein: CSALYESLHF.

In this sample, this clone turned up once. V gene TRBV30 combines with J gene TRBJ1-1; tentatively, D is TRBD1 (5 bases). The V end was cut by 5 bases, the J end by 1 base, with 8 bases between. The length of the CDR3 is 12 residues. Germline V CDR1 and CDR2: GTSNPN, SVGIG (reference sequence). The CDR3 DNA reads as TGTGCCTGGGGGGCGGGGAACACTGAAGCTTTCTTT. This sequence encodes CAWGAGNTEAFF.

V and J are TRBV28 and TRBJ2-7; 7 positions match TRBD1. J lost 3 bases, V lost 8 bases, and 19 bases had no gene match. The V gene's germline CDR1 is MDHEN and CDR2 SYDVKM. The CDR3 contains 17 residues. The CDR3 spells CASGAPLTGQSFYEQYF. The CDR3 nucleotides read TGTGCCAGCGGAGCGCCATTAACGGGACAGTCCTTCTACGAGCAGTACTTC.

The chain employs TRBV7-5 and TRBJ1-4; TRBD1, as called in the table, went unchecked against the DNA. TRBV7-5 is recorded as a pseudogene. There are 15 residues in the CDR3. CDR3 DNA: TGTGTCAGAAGCTTATCATGGCAGGGTGACGAAAAACTGTTTTTT. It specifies CVRSLSWQGDEKLFF.

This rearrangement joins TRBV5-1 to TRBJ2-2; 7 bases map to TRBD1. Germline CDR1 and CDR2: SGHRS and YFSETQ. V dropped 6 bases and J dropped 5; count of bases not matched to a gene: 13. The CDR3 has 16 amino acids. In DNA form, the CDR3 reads TGCGCCAGCACCCGACAGGGAGCAACTTCGACCGGGGAGCTGTTTTTT. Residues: CASTRQGATSTGELFF. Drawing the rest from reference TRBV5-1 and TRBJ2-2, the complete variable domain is KAGVTQTPRYLIKTRGQQVTLSCSPISGHRSVSWYQQTPGQGLQFLFEYFSETQRNKGNFPGRFSGRQFSNSRSEMNVSTLELGDSALYLCASTRQGATSTGELFFGEGSRLTVL.

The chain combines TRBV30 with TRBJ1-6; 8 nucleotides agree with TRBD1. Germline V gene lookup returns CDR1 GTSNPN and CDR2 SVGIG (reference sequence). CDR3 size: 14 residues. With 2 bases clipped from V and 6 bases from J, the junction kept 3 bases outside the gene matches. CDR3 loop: CAWSKGQVNSPLHF. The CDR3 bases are TGTGCCTGGAGTAAGGGACAGGTTAATTCACCCCTCCACTTT. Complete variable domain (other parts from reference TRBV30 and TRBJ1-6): SQTIHQWPATLVQPVGSPLSLECTVEGTSNPNLYWYRQAAGRGLQLLFYSVGIGQISSEVPQNLSASRPQDRQFILSSKKLLLSDSGFYLCAWSKGQVNSPLHFGNGTRLTVT.

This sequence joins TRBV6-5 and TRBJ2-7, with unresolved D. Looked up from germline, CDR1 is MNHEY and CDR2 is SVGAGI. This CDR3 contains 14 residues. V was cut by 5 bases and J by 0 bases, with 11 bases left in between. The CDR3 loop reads CASSPRAFSYEQYF. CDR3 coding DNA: TGTGCCAGCAGTCCCCGGGCCTTCTCCTACGAGCAGTACTTC.